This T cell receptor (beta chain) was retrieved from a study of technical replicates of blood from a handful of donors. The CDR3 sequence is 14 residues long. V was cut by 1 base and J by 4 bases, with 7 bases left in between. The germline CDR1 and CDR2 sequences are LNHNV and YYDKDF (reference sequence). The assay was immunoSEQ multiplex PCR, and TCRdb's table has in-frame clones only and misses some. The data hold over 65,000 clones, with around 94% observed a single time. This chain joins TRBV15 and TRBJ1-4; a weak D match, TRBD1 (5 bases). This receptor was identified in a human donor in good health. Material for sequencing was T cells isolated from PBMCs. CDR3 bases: TGTGCCACCAGCAGAGGCGACAGTAATGAAAAACTGTTTTTT. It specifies CATSRGDSNEKLFF.